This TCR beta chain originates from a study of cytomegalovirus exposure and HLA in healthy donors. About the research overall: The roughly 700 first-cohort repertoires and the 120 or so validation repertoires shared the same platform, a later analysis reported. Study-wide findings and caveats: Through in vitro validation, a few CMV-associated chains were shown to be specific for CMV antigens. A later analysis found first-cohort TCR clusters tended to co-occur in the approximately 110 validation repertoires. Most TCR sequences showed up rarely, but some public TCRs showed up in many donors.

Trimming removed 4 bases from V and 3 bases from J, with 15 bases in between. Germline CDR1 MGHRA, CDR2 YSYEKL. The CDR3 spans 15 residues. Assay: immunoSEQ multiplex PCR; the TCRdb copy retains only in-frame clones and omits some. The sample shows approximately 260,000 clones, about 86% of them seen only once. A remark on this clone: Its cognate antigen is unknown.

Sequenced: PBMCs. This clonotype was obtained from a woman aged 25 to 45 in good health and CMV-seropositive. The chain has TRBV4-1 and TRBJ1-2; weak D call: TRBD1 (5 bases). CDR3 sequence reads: CASSPPGGADYGYTF. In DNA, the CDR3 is TGCGCCAGCAGCCCCCCGGGGGGAGCAGACTATGGCTACACCTTC.